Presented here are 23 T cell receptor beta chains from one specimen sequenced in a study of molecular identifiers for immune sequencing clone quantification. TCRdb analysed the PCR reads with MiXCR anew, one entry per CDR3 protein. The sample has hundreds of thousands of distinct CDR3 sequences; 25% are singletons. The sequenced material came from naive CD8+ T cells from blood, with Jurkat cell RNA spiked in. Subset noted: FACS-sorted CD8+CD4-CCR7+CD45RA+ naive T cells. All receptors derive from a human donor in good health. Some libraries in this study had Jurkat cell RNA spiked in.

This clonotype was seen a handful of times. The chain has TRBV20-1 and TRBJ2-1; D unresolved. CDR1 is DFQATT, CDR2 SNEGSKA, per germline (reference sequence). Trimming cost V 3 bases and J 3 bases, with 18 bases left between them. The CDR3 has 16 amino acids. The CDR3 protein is CSARVATDNNYNEQFF. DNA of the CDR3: TGCAGTGCTAGGGTCGCGACCGATAACAACTACAATGAGCAGTTCTTC.

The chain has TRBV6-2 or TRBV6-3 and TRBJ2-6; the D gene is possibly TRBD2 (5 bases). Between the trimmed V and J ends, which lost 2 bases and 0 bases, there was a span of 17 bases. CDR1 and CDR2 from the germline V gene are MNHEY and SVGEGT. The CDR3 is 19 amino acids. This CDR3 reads CASSYRVGSVSSGANVLTF. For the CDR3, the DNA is TGTGCCAGCAGTTACCGGGTTGGTAGCGTGAGCTCTGGGGCCAACGTCCTGACTTTC.

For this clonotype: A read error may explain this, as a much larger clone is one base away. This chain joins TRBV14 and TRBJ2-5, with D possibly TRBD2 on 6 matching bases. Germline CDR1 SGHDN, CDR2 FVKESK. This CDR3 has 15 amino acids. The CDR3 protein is CASIQETSYQETQYF. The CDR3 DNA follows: TGTGCCAGCATCCAAGAAACTAGCTACCAAGAGACCCAGTACTTC. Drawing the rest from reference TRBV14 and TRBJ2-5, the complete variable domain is EAGVTQFPSHSVIEKGQTVTLRCDPISGHDNLYWYRRVMGKEIKFLLHFVKESKQDESGMPNNRFLAERTGGTYSTLKVQPAELEDSGVYFCASIQETSYQETQYFGPGTRLLVL.

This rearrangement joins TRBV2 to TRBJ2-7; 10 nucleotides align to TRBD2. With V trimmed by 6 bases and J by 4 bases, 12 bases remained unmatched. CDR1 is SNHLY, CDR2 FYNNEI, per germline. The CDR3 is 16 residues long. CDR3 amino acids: CASRASSGGELYEQYF. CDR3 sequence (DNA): TGTGCCAGCAGAGCGTCTAGCGGGGGCGAGTTATACGAGCAGTACTTC.

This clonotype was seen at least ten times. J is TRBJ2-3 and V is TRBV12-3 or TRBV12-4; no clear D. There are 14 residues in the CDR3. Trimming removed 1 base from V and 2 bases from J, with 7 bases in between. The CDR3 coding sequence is TGTGCCAGCAGTTTAGGGGTCTACACAGATACGCAGTATTTT. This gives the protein CASSLGVYTDTQYF.

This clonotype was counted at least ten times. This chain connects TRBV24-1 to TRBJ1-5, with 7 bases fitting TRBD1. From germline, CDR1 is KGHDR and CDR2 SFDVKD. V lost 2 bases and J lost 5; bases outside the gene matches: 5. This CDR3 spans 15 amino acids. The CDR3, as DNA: TGTGCCACCAGTGATTACGGACAGGCTTATCAGCCCCAGCATTTT. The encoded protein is CATSDYGQAYQPQHF.

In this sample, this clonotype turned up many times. The CDR3 reads CASSEATHSGANVLTF. CDR3 bases: TGTGCCAGCAGTGAAGCGACTCACTCTGGGGCCAACGTCCTGACTTTC. This chain links TRBV2 with TRBJ2-6; no definite D call. The V end lost 0 bases, the J end lost 0 bases, and 6 bases lay between the germline ends. Germline-derived CDR1 and CDR2 are SNHLY and FYNNEI. The CDR3 covers 16 residues.

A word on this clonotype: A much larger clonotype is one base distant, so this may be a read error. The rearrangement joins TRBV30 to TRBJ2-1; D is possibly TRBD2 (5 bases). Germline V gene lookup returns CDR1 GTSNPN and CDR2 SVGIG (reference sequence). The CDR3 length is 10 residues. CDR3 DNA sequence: TGTGCCTGGAGTCTCGGGGAGCAGCTCTTC. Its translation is CAWSLGEQLF. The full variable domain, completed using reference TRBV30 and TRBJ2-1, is SQTIHQWPATLVQPVGSPLSLECTVEGTSNPNLYWYRQAAGRGLQLLFYSVGIGQISSEVPQNLSASRPQDRQFILSSKKLLLSDSGFYLCAWSLGEQLFGPGTRLTVL.

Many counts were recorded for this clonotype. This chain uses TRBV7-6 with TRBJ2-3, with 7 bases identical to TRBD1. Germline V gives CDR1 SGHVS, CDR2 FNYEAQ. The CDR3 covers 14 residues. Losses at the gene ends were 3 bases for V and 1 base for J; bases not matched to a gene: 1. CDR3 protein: CASSFGTGTDTQYF. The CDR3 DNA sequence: TGTGCCAGCAGCTTCGGGACAGGCACAGATACGCAGTATTTT.

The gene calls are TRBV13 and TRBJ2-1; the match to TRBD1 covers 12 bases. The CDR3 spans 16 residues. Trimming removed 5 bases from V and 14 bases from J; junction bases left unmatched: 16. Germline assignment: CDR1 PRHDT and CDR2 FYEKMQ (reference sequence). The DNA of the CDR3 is TGTGCCAGCAGCCAAAACGAACCCGGGACAGGGGGCCGGGAGTTCTTC. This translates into CASSQNEPGTGGREFF. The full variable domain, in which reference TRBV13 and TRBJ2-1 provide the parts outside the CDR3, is AAGVIQSPRHLIKEKRETATLKCYPIPRHDTVYWYQQGPGQDPQFLISFYEKMQSDKGSIPDRFSAQQFSDYHSELNMSSLELGDSALYFCASSQNEPGTGGREFFGPGTRLTVL.

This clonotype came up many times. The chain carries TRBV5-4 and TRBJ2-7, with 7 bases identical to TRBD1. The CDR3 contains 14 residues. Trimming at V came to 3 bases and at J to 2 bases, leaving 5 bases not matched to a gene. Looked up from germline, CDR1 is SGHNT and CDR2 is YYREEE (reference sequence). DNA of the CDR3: TGTGCCAGCAGCTATGGGGACAGAACCTACGAGCAGTACTTC. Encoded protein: CASSYGDRTYEQYF.

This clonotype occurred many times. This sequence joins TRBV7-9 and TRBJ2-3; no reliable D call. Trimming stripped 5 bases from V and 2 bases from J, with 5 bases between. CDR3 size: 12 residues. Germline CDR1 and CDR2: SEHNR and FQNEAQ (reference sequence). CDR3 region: CASSRLTDTQYF. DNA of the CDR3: TGTGCCAGCAGCAGACTCACAGATACGCAGTATTTT.

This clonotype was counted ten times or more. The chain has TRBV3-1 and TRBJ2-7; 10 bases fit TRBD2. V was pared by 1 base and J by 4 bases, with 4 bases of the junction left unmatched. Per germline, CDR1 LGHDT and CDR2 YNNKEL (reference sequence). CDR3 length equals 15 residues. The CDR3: CASSQVLAGYYEQYF. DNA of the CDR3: TGTGCCAGCAGCCAAGTACTAGCGGGATATTACGAGCAGTACTTC.

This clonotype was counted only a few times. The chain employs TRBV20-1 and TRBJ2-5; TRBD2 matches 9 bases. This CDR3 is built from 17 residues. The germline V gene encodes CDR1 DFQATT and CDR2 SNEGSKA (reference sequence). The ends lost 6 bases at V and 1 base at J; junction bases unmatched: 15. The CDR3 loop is CSAGASGGIRGQETQYF. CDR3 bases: TGCAGTGCAGGTGCCAGCGGGGGGATACGGGGCCAAGAGACCCAGTACTTC.

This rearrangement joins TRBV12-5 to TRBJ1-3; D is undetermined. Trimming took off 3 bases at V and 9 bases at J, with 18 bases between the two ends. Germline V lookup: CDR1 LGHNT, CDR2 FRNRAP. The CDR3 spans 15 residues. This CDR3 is CASGLPGRGLSTIYF. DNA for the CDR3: TGTGCTAGTGGTTTACCAGGCCGAGGCCTCAGCACCATATATTTT.

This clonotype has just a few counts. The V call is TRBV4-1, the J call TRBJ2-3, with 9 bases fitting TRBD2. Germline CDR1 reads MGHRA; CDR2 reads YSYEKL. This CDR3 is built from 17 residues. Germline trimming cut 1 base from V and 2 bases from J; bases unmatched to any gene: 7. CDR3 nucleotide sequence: TGCGCCAGCAGCCAAGCCCCCGGGACTAGCTACACAGATACGCAGTATTTT. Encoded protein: CASSQAPGTSYTDTQYF.

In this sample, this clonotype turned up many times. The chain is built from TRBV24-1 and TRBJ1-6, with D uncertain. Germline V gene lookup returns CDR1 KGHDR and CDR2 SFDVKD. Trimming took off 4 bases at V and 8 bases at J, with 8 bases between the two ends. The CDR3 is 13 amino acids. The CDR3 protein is CATSDGLDSPLHF. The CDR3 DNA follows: TGTGCCACCAGTGACGGTCTTGATTCACCCCTCCACTTT.

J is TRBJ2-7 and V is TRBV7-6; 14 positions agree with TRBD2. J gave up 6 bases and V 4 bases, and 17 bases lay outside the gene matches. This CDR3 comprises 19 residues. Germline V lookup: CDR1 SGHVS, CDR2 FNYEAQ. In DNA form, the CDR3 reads TGTGCCAGCAGCTCCCTGGAGGCTAGGAGTGGACTAGCGGGAGGCGAGCAGTACTTC. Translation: CASSSLEARSGLAGGEQYF.

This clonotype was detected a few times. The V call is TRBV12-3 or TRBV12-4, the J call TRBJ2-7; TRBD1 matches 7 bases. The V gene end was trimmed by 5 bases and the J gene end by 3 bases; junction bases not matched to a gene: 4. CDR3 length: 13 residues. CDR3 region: CASSHRGHYEQYF. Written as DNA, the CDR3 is TGTGCCAGCAGTCACAGGGGCCACTACGAGCAGTACTTC.

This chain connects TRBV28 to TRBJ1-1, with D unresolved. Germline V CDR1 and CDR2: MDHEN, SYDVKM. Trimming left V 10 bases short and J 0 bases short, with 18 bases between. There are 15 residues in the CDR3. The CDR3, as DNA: TGTGCCACCACGACACGGCTAGGAGTGAACACTGAAGCTTTCTTT. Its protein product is CATTTRLGVNTEAFF. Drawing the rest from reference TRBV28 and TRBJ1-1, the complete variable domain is DVKVTQSSRYLVKRTGEKVFLECVQDMDHENMFWYRQDPGLGLRLIYFSYDVKMKEKGDIPEGYSVSREKKERFSLILESASTNQTSMYLCATTTRLGVNTEAFFGQGTRLTVV.

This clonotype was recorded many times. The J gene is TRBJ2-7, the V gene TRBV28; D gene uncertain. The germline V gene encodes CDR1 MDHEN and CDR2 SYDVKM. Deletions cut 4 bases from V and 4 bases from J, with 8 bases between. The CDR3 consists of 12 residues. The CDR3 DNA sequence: TGTGCCAGCAGTTCGATATGGTACGAGCAGTACTTC. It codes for CASSSIWYEQYF. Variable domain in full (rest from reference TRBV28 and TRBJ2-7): DVKVTQSSRYLVKRTGEKVFLECVQDMDHENMFWYRQDPGLGLRLIYFSYDVKMKEKGDIPEGYSVSREKKERFSLILESASTNQTSMYLCASSSIWYEQYFGPGTRLTVT.

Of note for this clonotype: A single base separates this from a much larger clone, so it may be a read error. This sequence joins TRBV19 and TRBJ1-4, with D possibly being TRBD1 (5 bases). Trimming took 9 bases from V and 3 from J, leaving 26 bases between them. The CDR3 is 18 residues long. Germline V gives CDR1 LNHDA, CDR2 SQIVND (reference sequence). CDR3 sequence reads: CASRDGGERLWANEKLFF. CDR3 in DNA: TGTGCCAGCCGCGATGGGGGAGAGAGACTATGGGCTAATGAAAAACTGTTTTTT.

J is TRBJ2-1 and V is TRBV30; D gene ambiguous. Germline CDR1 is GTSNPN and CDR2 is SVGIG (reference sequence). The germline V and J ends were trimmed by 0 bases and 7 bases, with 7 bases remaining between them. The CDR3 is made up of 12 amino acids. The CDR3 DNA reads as TGTGCCTGGAGTGTAGTAGGAAATGAGCAGTTCTTC. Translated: CAWSVVGNEQFF.